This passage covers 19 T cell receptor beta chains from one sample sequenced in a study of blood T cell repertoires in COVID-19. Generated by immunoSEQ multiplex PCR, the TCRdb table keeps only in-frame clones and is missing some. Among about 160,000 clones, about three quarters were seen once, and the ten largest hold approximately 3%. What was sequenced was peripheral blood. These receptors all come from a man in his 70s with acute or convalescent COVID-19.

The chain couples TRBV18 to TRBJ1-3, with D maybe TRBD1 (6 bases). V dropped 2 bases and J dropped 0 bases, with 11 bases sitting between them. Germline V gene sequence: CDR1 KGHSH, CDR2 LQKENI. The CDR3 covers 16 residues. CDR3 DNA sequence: TGTGCCAGCTCACCAAGGGACAAGAGCTCTGGAAACACCATATATTTT. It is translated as CASSPRDKSSGNTIYF. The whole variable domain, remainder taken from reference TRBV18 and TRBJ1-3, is NAGVMQNPRHLVRRRGQEARLRCSPMKGHSHVYWYRQLPEEGLKFMVYLQKENIIDESGMPKERFSAEFPKEGPSILRIQQVVRGDSAAYFCASSPRDKSSGNTIYFGEGSWLTVV.

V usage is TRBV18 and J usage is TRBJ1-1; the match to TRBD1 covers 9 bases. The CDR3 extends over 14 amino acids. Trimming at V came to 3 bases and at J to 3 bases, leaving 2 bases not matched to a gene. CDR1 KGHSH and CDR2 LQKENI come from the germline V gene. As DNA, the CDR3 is TGTGCCAGCTCACCGGGACAGGGATACACTGAAGCTTTCTTT. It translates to CASSPGQGYTEAFF.

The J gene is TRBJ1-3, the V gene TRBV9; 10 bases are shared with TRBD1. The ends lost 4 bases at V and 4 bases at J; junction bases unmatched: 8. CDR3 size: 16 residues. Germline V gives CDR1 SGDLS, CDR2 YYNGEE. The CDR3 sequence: CASSPTDRGRGNTIYF. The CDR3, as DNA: TGTGCCAGCAGCCCAACGGACAGGGGGAGAGGAAACACCATATATTTT.

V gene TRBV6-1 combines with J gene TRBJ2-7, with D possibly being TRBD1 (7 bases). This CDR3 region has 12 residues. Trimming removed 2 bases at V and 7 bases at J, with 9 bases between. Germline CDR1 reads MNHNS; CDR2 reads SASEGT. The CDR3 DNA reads TGTGCCAGCAGTGAACAGGGGGGAGAGCAGTACTTC. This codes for CASSEQGGEQYF.

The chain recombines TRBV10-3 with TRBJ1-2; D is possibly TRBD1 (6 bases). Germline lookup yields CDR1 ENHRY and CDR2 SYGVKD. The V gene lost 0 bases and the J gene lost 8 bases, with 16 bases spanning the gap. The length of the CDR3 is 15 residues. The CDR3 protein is CAISESPLQGEGYTF. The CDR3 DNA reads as TGTGCCATCAGTGAGTCCCCTTTACAGGGAGAGGGCTACACCTTC.

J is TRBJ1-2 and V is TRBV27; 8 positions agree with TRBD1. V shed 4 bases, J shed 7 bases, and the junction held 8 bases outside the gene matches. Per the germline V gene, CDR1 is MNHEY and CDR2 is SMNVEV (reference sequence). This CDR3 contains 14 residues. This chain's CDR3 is CASSSQGGIGGYTF. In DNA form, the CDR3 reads TGTGCCAGCAGTTCACAGGGGGGCATAGGTGGCTACACCTTC.

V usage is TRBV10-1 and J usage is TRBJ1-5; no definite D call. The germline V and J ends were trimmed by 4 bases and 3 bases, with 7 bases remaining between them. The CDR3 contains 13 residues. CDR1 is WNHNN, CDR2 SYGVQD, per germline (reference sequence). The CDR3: CASSGGNNQPQHF. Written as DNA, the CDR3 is TGCGCCAGCAGTGGCGGCAACAATCAGCCCCAGCATTTT.

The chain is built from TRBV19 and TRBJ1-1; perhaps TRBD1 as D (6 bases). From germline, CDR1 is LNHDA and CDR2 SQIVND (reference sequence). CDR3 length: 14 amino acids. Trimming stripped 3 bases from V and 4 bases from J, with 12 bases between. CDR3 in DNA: TGTGCCAGTAGTATCACAGGGCGAAGCACTGAAGCTTTCTTT. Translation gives CASSITGRSTEAFF.

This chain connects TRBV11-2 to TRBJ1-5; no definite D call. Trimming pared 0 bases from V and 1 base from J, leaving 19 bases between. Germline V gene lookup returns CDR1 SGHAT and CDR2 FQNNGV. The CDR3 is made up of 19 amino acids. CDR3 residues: CASSLDIAASMTSNQPQHF. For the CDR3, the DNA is TGTGCCAGCAGCTTAGATATTGCAGCGTCTATGACGAGCAATCAGCCCCAGCATTTT. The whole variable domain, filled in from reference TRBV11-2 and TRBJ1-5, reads EAGVAQSPRYKIIEKRQSVAFWCNPISGHATLYWYQQILGQGPKLLIQFQNNGVVDDSQLPKDRFSAERLKGVDSTLKIQPAKLEDSAVYLCASSLDIAASMTSNQPQHFGDGTRLSIL.

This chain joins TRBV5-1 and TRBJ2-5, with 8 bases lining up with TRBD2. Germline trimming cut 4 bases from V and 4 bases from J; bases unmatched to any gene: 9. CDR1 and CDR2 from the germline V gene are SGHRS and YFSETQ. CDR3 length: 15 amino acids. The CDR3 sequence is CASSPPGTSGETQYF. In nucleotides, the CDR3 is TGCGCCAGCAGCCCTCCTGGGACTAGTGGAGAGACCCAGTACTTC.

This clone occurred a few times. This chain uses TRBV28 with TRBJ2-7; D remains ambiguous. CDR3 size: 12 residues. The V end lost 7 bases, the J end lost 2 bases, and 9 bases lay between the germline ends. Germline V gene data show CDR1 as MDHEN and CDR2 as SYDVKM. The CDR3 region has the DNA TGTGCCAGCACCCGGTCCGCCTACGAGCAGTACTTC. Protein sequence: CASTRSAYEQYF.

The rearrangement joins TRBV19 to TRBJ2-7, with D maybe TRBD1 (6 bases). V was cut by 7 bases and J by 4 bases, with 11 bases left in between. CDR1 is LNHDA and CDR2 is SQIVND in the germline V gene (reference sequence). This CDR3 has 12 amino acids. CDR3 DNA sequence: TGTGCCAGTATGGACAGTCTTTACGAGCAGTACTTC. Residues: CASMDSLYEQYF.

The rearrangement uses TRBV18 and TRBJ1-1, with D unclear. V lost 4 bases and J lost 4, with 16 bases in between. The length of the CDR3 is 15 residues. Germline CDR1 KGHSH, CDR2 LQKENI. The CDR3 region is CASSQQQAAGTEAFF. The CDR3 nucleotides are TGTGCCAGCTCACAACAGCAGGCCGCCGGCACTGAAGCTTTCTTT.

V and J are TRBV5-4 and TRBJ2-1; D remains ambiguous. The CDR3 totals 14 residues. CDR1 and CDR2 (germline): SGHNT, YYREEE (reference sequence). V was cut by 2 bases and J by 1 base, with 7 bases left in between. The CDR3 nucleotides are TGTGCCAGCAGCTTCCAGGATTCCTACAATGAGCAGTTCTTC. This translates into CASSFQDSYNEQFF.

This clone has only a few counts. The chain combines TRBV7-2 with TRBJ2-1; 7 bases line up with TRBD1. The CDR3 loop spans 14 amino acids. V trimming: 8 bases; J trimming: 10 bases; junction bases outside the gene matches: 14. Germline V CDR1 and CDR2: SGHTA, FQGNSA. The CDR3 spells CASRDRASYDEQFF. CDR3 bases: TGTGCCAGCCGTGACAGGGCTAGTTATGACGAGCAGTTCTTC.

The CDR3 spells CASSEGQDLTYGYTF. The CDR3 nucleotides read TGCGCCAGCAGTGAAGGACAGGACCTCACCTATGGCTACACCTTC. The chain combines TRBV10-1 with TRBJ1-2; TRBD1 matches 7 bases. This CDR3 contains 15 residues. CDR1 WNHNN and CDR2 SYGVQD come from the germline V gene (reference sequence). Trimming at V came to 3 bases and at J to 4 bases, leaving 8 bases not matched to a gene.

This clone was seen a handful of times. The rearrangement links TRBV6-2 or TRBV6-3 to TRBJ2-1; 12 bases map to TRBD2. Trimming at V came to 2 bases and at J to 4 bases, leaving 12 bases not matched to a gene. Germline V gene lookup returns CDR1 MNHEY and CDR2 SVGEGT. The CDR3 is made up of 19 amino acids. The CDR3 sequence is CASSYRLAGGSYTYNEQFF. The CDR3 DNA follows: TGTGCCAGCAGTTACCGTCTAGCGGGGGGGTCCTACACGTACAATGAGCAGTTCTTC.

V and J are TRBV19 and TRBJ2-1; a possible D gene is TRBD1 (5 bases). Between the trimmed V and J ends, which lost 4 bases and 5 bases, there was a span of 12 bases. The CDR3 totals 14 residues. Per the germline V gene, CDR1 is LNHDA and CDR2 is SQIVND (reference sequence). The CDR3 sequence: CASSTTVPDNEQFF. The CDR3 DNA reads TGTGCCAGTAGTACGACAGTTCCCGACAATGAGCAGTTCTTC.

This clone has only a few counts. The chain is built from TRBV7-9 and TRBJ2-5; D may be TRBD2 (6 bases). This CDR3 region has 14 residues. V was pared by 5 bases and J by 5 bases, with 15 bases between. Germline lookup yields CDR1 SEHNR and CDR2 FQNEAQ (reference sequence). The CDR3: CASSANLGGETQYF. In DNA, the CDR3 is TGTGCCAGCAGCGCCAACCTGGGAGGCGAGACCCAGTACTTC. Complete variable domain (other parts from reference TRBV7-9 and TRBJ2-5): DTGVSQNPRHKITKRGQNVTFRCDPISEHNRLYWYRQTLGQGPEFLTYFQNEAQLEKSRLLSDRFSAERPKGSFSTLEIQRTEQGDSAMYLCASSANLGGETQYFGPGTRLLVL.